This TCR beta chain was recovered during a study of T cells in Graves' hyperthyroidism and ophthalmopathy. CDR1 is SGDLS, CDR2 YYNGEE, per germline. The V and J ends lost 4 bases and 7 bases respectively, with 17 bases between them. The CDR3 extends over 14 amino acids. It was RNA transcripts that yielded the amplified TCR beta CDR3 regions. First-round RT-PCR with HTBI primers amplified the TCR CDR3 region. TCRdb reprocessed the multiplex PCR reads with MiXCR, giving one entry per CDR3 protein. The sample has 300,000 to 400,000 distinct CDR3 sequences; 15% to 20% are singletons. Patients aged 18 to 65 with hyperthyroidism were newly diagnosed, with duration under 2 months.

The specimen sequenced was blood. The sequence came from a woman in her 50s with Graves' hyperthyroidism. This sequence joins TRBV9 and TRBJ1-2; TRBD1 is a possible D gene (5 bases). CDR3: CASSSSGTRGGYTF. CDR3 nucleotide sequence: TGTGCCAGCAGCTCCTCCGGGACGAGGGGTGGCTACACCTTC.